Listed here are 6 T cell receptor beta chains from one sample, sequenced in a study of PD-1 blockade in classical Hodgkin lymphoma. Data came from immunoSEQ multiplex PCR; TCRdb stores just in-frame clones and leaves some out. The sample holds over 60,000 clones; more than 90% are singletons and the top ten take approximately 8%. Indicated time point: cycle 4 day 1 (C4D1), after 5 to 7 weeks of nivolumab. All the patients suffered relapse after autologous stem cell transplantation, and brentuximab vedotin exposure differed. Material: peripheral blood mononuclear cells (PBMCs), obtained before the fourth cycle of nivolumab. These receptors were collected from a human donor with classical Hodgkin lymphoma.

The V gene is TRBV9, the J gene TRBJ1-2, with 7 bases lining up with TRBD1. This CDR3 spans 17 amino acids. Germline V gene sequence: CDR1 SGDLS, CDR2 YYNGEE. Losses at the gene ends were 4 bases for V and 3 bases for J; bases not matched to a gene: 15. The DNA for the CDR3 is TGTGCCAGCAGCCCCCCGGGGGCAGGGGGTCTTTACTATGGCTACACCTTC. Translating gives CASSPPGAGGLYYGYTF.

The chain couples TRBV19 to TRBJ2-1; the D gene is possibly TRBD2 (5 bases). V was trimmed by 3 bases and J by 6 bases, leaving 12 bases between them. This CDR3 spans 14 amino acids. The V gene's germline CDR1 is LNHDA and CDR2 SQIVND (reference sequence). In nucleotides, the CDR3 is TGTGCCAGTAGTATCGGGGAGATTGGCAATGAGCAGTTCTTC. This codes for CASSIGEIGNEQFF. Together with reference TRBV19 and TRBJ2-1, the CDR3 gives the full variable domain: DGGITQSPKYLFRKEGQNVTLSCEQNLNHDAMYWYRQDPGQGLRLIYYSQIVNDFQKGDIAEGYSVSREKKESFPLTVTSAQKNPTAFYLCASSIGEIGNEQFFGPGTRLTVL.

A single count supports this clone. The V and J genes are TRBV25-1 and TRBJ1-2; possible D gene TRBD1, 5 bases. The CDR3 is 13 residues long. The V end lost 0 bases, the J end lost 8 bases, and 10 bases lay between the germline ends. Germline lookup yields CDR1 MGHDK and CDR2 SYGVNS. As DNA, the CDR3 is TGTGCCAGCAGTGAATATCAAGGGGTGGGCTACACCTTC. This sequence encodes CASSEYQGVGYTF.

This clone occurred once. The CDR3 reads CASSPPANTEAFF. The DNA for the CDR3 is TGTGCCAGCAGTCCCCCGGCGAACACTGAAGCTTTCTTT. The chain has TRBV6-6 and TRBJ1-1; D is unresolved. The CDR3 runs 13 residues. Germline V gene sequence: CDR1 MNHNY, CDR2 SVGAGI (reference sequence). Trimming took off 5 bases at V and 1 base at J, with 8 bases between the two ends.

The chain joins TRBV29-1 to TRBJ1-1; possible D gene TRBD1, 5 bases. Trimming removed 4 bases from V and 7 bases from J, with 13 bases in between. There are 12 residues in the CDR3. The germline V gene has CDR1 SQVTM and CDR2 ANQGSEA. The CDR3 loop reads CSVGKGTGEAFF. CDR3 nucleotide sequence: TGCAGCGTTGGTAAGGGGACGGGTGAAGCTTTCTTT.

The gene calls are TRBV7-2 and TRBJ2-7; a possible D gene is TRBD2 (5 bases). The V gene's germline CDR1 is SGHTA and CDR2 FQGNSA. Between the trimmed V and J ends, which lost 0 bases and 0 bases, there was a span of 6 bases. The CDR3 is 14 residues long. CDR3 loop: CASSLAGSSYEQYF. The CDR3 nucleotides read TGTGCCAGCAGCTTAGCTGGGAGCTCCTACGAGCAGTACTTC.